This T cell receptor (beta chain) was recovered during a study of T cells in Graves' hyperthyroidism and ophthalmopathy. TCR beta CDR3 regions were amplified from RNA. HTBI primers drove first-round RT-PCR of the TCR CDR3. In TCRdb, the multiplex PCR reads were re-called with MiXCR into one record per CDR3 protein. In the table there are about 24,000 distinct CDR3 sequences, under 55% of which are singletons. This clonotype was found many times. The sequenced sample was blood. This sequence was found in a middle-aged woman with Graves' hyperthyroidism that later progressed to Graves' ophthalmopathy.

The CDR3 loop reads CASSEARLRTGGTEYF. CDR3 DNA: TGTGCCAGCAGTGAAGCCCGATTAAGGACAGGGGGTACCGAGTACTTC. J is TRBJ2-7 and V is TRBV6-1; 10 positions match TRBD1. Germline lookup yields CDR1 MNHNS and CDR2 SASEGT. V lost 0 bases to trimming and J lost 11 bases; unmatched junction nucleotides: 13. The CDR3 consists of 16 residues.